These 16 T cell receptor beta chains came from one sample sequenced in a study of T-cell reconstitution after alpha-beta-depleted transplantation in children. A library of TCRbeta sequences, prepared with unique molecular identifiers, was generated. MiXCR, applied by TCRdb to the PCR reads, yields one record per CDR3 protein. The table includes about 610,000 distinct CDR3 sequences, about 11% detected once. Sequenced here: PBMCs from the stem cell graft donor, sampled from the stem cell graft. Receptors were obtained from a human donor who donated a stem cell graft to a child with acute myeloid leukemia.

On this clonotype itself: One base away lies a much larger clone, so this may be a sequencing read error. This chain links TRBV6-2 or TRBV6-3 with TRBJ2-7, with no clear D. Looked up from germline, CDR1 is MNHEY and CDR2 is SVGEGT. Trimming shortened V by 2 bases and J by 9 bases, and 14 bases separated the two germline ends. This CDR3 contains 13 residues. Here the CDR3 reads CASSYQRKGPQYF. In nucleotides, the CDR3 is TGTGCCAGCAGTTACCAAAGAAAGGGTCCGCAGTACTTC.

This clonotype has a count of ten or more. Here the CDR3 reads CASSLDFQETQYF. Written as DNA, the CDR3 is TGTGCCAGCAGCTTGGATTTCCAAGAGACCCAGTACTTC. The genes are TRBV5-6 and TRBJ2-5; no clear D gene. The CDR3 loop spans 13 amino acids. Per the germline V gene, CDR1 is SGHDT and CDR2 is YYEEEE. V lost 0 bases and J 1 base, leaving 4 bases between the germline ends.

The table lists this clonotype with many counts. The chain has TRBV7-2 and TRBJ2-2, with D uncertain. V lost 3 bases and J lost 4, with 12 bases in between. The germline CDR1 and CDR2 sequences are SGHTA and FQGNSA. The CDR3 is made up of 15 amino acids. The CDR3 bases are TGTGCCAGCAGCTTTTTGAAGGGTGGCACCGGGGAGCTGTTTTTT. Protein product: CASSFLKGGTGELFF.

This clonotype was recorded many times. The chain carries TRBV28 and TRBJ2-7, with a weak D call TRBD2 (5 bases). Germline CDR1 and CDR2: MDHEN and SYDVKM. This CDR3 has 12 residues. V lost 8 bases, J lost 2 bases, and 10 bases lay in between. CDR3 DNA: TGTGCCAGCCAGTTCGGGACCTACGAGCAGTACTTC. It yields the protein CASQFGTYEQYF.

This clonotype showed up just a few times. CDR3 DNA: TGTGCCACCAGCCAAGACAGAGAACAAGAGACCCAGTACTTC. It codes for CATSQDREQETQYF. V usage is TRBV15 and J usage is TRBJ2-5, with a weak D call TRBD1 (5 bases). Trimming removed 5 bases from V and 2 bases from J, with 12 bases in between. The germline V gene encodes CDR1 LNHNV and CDR2 YYDKDF (reference sequence). This CDR3 is built from 14 residues.

Many counts were recorded for this clonotype. The CDR3 bases are TGTGCCACCAGGACCGCGAGCGCCAATGCTCTCCAAGAGACCCAGTACTTC. Its protein product is CATRTASANALQETQYF. The chain joins TRBV15 to TRBJ2-5; D unclear. This CDR3 has 17 amino acids. V lost 6 bases and J 1 base, leaving 21 bases between the germline ends. Germline loops: CDR1 LNHNV, CDR2 YYDKDF (reference sequence).

As to this clonotype: A much more abundant neighbour one base away suggests this may be a read error. The chain carries TRBV6-6 and TRBJ2-2; D assignment may be TRBD1 or TRBD2 (5 bases each). CDR1 is MNHNY, CDR2 SVGAGI, per germline (reference sequence). The CDR3 is 12 residues long. For the CDR3, the DNA is TGTGCCAGCAGTCCGGTTCTGGGGGAGCTGCTTTTT. Protein sequence: CASSPVLGELLF.

This clonotype appeared many times. The V call is TRBV7-2, the J call TRBJ2-7; no clear D gene. The CDR3 is 13 amino acids. Trimming left V 6 bases short and J 0 bases short, with 9 bases between. Looked up from germline, CDR1 is SGHTA and CDR2 is FQGNSA. DNA of the CDR3: TGTGCCAGCAGTTTCACTGGCTCCTACGAGCAGTACTTC. It codes for CASSFTGSYEQYF.

The chain links TRBV4-3 to TRBJ2-1, with 8 bases fitting TRBD2. V trimming: 0 bases; J trimming: 2 bases; junction bases outside the gene matches: 9. This CDR3 has 18 amino acids. CDR1 is LGHNA and CDR2 is YSLEER in the germline V gene. CDR3 in amino acids: CASSQDEMIAGPYNEQFF. Here the CDR3 DNA reads TGCGCCAGCAGCCAAGACGAAATGATAGCGGGACCCTACAATGAGCAGTTCTTC.

The CDR3 loop is CASSSSLVNTGELFF. The CDR3 nucleotides read TGCGCCAGCAGCTCCTCCCTAGTCAACACCGGGGAGCTGTTTTTT. V is TRBV5-1 and J is TRBJ2-2; D unclear. The germline V and J ends were trimmed by 3 bases and 2 bases, with 11 bases remaining between them. From germline, CDR1 is SGHRS and CDR2 YFSETQ. The CDR3 consists of 15 residues.

Ten or more counts support this clonotype. The chain couples TRBV6-2 or TRBV6-3 to TRBJ2-7; a weak D match, TRBD1 (6 bases). CDR3 size: 14 residues. The germline V gene encodes CDR1 MNHEY and CDR2 SVGEGT. Between the trimmed V and J ends, which lost 6 bases and 0 bases, there was a span of 12 bases. This CDR3 is CASRYGQISYEQYF. The CDR3 DNA is TGTGCCAGCAGATACGGACAGATCTCCTACGAGCAGTACTTC.

This clonotype was counted ten times or more. The rearrangement uses TRBV12-3 or TRBV12-4 and TRBJ2-7; D may correspond to TRBD1 or TRBD2 (5 bases each). Trimming cost V 3 bases and J 5 bases, with 14 bases left between them. The CDR3 covers 14 residues. CDR3 in amino acids: CASSLGTPVDEQYF. The CDR3 DNA reads TGTGCCAGCAGTTTGGGGACGCCTGTGGACGAGCAGTACTTC.

A few counts support this clonotype. Here the CDR3 DNA reads TGTGCCAGCAACAGCCTCAGGGACTACGAGCAGTACTTC. It is translated as CASNSLRDYEQYF. The chain combines TRBV7-8 with TRBJ2-7, with D tentatively TRBD1 (5 bases). Trimming left V 7 bases short and J 3 bases short, with 13 bases between. CDR1 and CDR2 (germline): SGHVS, FQNEAQ. This CDR3 comprises 13 residues.

This clonotype has only a few counts. The chain recombines TRBV5-1 with TRBJ2-3; 7 nucleotides agree with TRBD1. Trimming cost V 0 bases and J 5 bases; bases outside gene matches: 9. CDR1 is SGHRS and CDR2 is YFSETQ in the germline V gene. This CDR3 comprises 16 residues. CDR3 sequence: CASSLGRGGAVDTQYF. CDR3 DNA: TGCGCCAGCAGCTTGGGCAGAGGGGGCGCCGTAGATACGCAGTATTTT.

The genes are TRBV10-3 and TRBJ2-1, with 9 bases aligning to TRBD2. Per the germline V gene, CDR1 is ENHRY and CDR2 is SYGVKD. CDR3 size: 15 residues. The trim removed 6 bases at V and 5 bases at J, leaving 8 bases unmatched. CDR3 amino acids: CAIRKLAGLHNEQFF. The CDR3 nucleotides read TGTGCCATCAGAAAACTAGCGGGCCTCCACAATGAGCAGTTCTTC.

Turning to this clonotype: Germline is not matched at one junction end, which may reflect a read error. This chain uses TRBV20-1 with TRBJ2-1; D is perhaps TRBD1 or TRBD2 (5 bases each). This CDR3 is built from 16 residues. The germline gives CDR1 DFQATT, CDR2 SNEGSKA (reference sequence). CDR3 in DNA: TGCTGTGCTAGAGATCCCGCCGGGACCAAATACAATGAGCAGTTCTTC. Its translation: CCARDPAGTKYNEQFF.